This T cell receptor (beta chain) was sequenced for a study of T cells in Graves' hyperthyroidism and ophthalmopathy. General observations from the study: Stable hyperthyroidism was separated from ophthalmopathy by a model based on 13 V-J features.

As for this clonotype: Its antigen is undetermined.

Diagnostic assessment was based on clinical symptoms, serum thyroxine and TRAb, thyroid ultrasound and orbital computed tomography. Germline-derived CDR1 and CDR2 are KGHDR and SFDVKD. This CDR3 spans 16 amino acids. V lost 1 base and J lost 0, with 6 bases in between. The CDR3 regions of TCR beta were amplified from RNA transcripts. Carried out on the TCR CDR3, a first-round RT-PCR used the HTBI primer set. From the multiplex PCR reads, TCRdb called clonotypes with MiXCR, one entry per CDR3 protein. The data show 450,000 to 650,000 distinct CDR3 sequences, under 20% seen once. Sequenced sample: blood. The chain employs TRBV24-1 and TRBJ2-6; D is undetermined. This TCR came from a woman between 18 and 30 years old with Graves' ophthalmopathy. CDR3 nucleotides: TGTGCCACCAGTGATTTCCGGGCCTCTGGGGCCAACGTCCTGACTTTC. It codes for CATSDFRASGANVLTF.